This T cell receptor beta chain was sequenced in a study of blood T cell repertoires in COVID-19. In the study overall: Donors in the United States, Italy and Spain gave samples during acute or convalescent COVID-19.

Authors' data handling: Quantification of nucleated cells was approximated via reference gene primer amplification. Sequencing used immunoSEQ multiplex PCR; TCRdb keeps in-frame clones, though not all of them. That table supplies the V and J calls and clone size; D and trimming were determined from the DNA. The sample holds approximately 470,000 clones, over 75% seen once. Germline CDR1 is SNHLY and CDR2 is FYNNEI. V shed 3 bases and J 0 bases; nucleotides not matched to a gene: 0. This CDR3 spans 15 amino acids. Sequenced sample: peripheral blood. V is TRBV2 and J is TRBJ2-2; TRBD2 matches 8 bases. This receptor was identified in a human donor in a cohort sampled during active COVID-19. The chain's CDR3 is CASSETSANTGELFF. The CDR3 bases are TGTGCCAGCAGTGAGACTAGCGCGAACACCGGGGAGCTGTTTTTT.